The sequence of this TCR beta chain was determined in a study of CD8 T cells in Susac syndrome. With random hexamers, reverse transcription was performed on about 0.45 to 1 ug of RNA. TCRdb re-analysed the immunoSEQ multiplex PCR reads in MiXCR, keeping a single row per CDR3 protein. The sample consists of around 110,000 distinct CDR3 sequences, roughly 94% of them appearing once. TCR beta sequencing covered blood CD8+ and CD4+ T cells. The sequence was collected from a human donor with Susac syndrome. The specimen was CD8+ T cells from PBMCs.

Here the CDR3 reads CASSDRGVNEQFF. The CDR3 DNA sequence: TGTGCCAGCAGTGACAGGGGAGTAAATGAGCAGTTCTTC. V gene TRBV12-3 or TRBV12-4 combines with J gene TRBJ2-1; 8 bases are a match to TRBD1. This CDR3 is 13 amino acids long. V lost 5 bases and J lost 7; bases outside the gene matches: 4.